This T cell receptor beta chain appears in the sequencing data of a study of blood T cell repertoires in COVID-19. In the study overall: T cells, B-cell-depleted T cells, or PBMCs supplied cDNA or gDNA.

Trimming shortened V by 4 bases and J by 2 bases, and 7 bases separated the two germline ends. Germline V gene sequence: CDR1 LGHNA, CDR2 YNFKEQ. This CDR3 has 13 residues. In the authors' methods: Amplification of reference gene primers provided the estimated nucleated cell counts. The data were produced by immunoSEQ multiplex PCR, yet TCRdb's version contains in-frame clones alone and is incomplete. The V and J calls and clone size come from that table; D and trimming were worked out from the DNA. The sample lists 350,000 to 400,000 clones; approximately 88% were seen once. Sequenced: peripheral blood. The chain links TRBV4-2 to TRBJ2-3; D unclear. The receptor's source is a woman aged 25 to 39 with COVID-19, enrolled during active disease. DNA of the CDR3: TGTGCCAGCAGCCCGAGTATCACAGATACGCAGTATTTT. Translated, it gives CASSPSITDTQYF.